Presented here are 27 T cell receptor beta chains from one specimen sequenced in a study of PD-1 blockade in classical Hodgkin lymphoma. The repertoire was sequenced with immunoSEQ multiplex PCR; TCRdb's copy has only in-frame clones and lacks some. The sample shows under 60,000 clones, approximately 86% of them seen only once. As to time point: cycle 4 day 1 (C4D1), after six to seven weeks of nivolumab. Patients all relapsed after autologous stem cell transplantation, and there was variation in brentuximab vedotin exposure. The sample in question was peripheral blood mononuclear cells (PBMCs), obtained before the fourth cycle of nivolumab. All receptors come from a human donor with classical Hodgkin lymphoma.

In nucleotides, the CDR3 is TGTGCCAGTAGTAGTAGCGGGGGGCCCCTCACCGGGGAGCTGTTTTTT. Its translation: CASSSSGGPLTGELFF. The chain uses TRBV19 and TRBJ2-2; 10 nucleotides match TRBD2. Germline V gives CDR1 LNHDA, CDR2 SQIVND (reference sequence). This CDR3 has 16 amino acids. After removal of 4 bases from V and 4 bases from J, the junction contained 6 bases not matched to a gene.

This chain links TRBV7-2 with TRBJ2-7, with 8 bases aligning to TRBD1. The CDR3 contains 15 residues. The germline gives CDR1 SGHTA, CDR2 FQGNSA. V lost 0 bases, J lost 2 bases, and 3 bases stayed unmatched. Here the CDR3 reads CASSLALQGAYEQYF. The CDR3 nucleotides are TGTGCCAGCAGCTTAGCGCTACAGGGGGCCTACGAGCAGTACTTC.

J is TRBJ1-5 and V is TRBV7-2, with TRBD1 as a possible D gene (6 bases). Trimming removed 5 bases at V and 5 bases at J, with 13 bases between. Germline CDR1 reads SGHTA; CDR2 reads FQGNSA. This CDR3 has 14 residues. The CDR3 here is CASSPGAADQPQHF. The CDR3, as DNA: TGTGCCAGCAGCCCAGGGGCCGCCGATCAGCCCCAGCATTTT.

This clone has just one count. The chain is built from TRBV4-3 and TRBJ2-5, with D possibly matching TRBD2 (5 bases). Between the trimmed V and J ends, which lost 4 bases and 4 bases, there was a span of 16 bases. Germline assignment: CDR1 LGHNA and CDR2 YSLEER. There are 15 residues in the CDR3. The DNA for the CDR3 is TGCGCCAGCAGCCGGGGTTACGGAGGAGGAGAGACCCAGTACTTC. Translating it yields CASSRGYGGGETQYF.

The rearrangement links TRBV2 to TRBJ1-5; the D is unclear. V lost 5 bases and J 4 bases, leaving 9 bases between the germline ends. Looked up from germline, CDR1 is SNHLY and CDR2 is FYNNEI. The CDR3 loop spans 13 amino acids. DNA of the CDR3: TGTGCCAGCAGTCGGGATCTGAATCAGCCCCAGCATTTT. Protein sequence: CASSRDLNQPQHF.

In its sample, this clone was seen once. This chain links TRBV9 with TRBJ2-1; 9 bases align to TRBD1. CDR3 length equals 14 residues. The germline gives CDR1 SGDLS, CDR2 YYNGEE. J gave up 4 bases and V 4 bases, and 3 bases lay outside the gene matches. In DNA form, the CDR3 reads TGTGCCAGCAGCAAACAGGGGGCGTACAATGAGCAGTTCTTC. The encoded protein is CASSKQGAYNEQFF.

The rearrangement links TRBV23-1 to TRBJ2-3, with unresolved D. TRBV23-1 is an ORF for which the function is uncertain. Between the trimmed V and J ends, which lost 2 bases and 0 bases, there was a span of 12 bases. This CDR3 comprises 16 residues. CDR3 protein: CASSQRDTASTDTQYF. CDR3 in DNA: TGCGCCAGCAGTCAACGAGATACAGCTAGCACAGATACGCAGTATTTT.

The V gene is TRBV7-9, the J gene TRBJ2-7; 10 nucleotides align to TRBD1. The CDR3 is 15 amino acids. V lost 4 bases to trimming and J lost 5 bases; unmatched junction nucleotides: 8. CDR1 and CDR2 from the germline V gene are SEHNR and FQNEAQ (reference sequence). CDR3 in amino acids: CASSSFDRGPHEQYF. CDR3 bases: TGTGCCAGCAGCTCTTTTGACAGGGGGCCCCACGAGCAGTACTTC. Supplemented by reference TRBV7-9 and TRBJ2-7, the full variable domain reads DTGVSQNPRHKITKRGQNVTFRCDPISEHNRLYWYRQTLGQGPEFLTYFQNEAQLEKSRLLSDRFSAERPKGSFSTLEIQRTEQGDSAMYLCASSSFDRGPHEQYFGPGTRLTVT.

The CDR3 coding sequence is TGTGCCAGCAGCGTAGATTGGGGGGTAGGAGAGACCCAGTACTTC. Amino acid sequence: CASSVDWGVGETQYF. V gene TRBV9 combines with J gene TRBJ2-5, with D perhaps TRBD2 (6 bases). The CDR3 covers 15 residues. The V gene lost 0 bases and the J gene lost 4 bases, with 13 bases spanning the gap. Per the germline V gene, CDR1 is SGDLS and CDR2 is YYNGEE. Variable domain in full (rest from reference TRBV9 and TRBJ2-5): DSGVTQTPKHLITATGQRVTLRCSPRSGDLSVYWYQQSLDQGLQFLIQYYNGEERAKGNILERFSAQQFPDLHSELNLSSLELGDSALYFCASSVDWGVGETQYFGPGTRLLVL.

This chain links TRBV27 with TRBJ2-7, with D uncertain. The V end was cut by 2 bases, the J end by 1 base, with 12 bases between. The CDR3 is made up of 15 amino acids. CDR1 and CDR2 (germline): MNHEY, SMNVEV (reference sequence). CDR3 coding DNA: TGTGCCAGCAGTTTAATTGGGCAGTTGTCCTACGAGCAGTACTTC. Its protein product is CASSLIGQLSYEQYF.

The chain carries TRBV9 and TRBJ1-4; 7 nucleotides line up with TRBD1. Losses at the gene ends were 1 base for V and 7 bases for J; bases not matched to a gene: 4. The CDR3 runs to 14 residues. Germline CDR1 reads SGDLS; CDR2 reads YYNGEE. The CDR3 coding sequence is TGTGCCAGCAGCGTATTAGGGGGCTTTGAAAAACTGTTTTTT. Encoded protein: CASSVLGGFEKLFF.

The chain links TRBV9 to TRBJ2-5; D might be TRBD1 or TRBD2, each matching 6 bases. CDR1 and CDR2 from the germline V gene are SGDLS and YYNGEE. CDR3 length: 15 residues. V was clipped by 7 bases and J by 1 base, with 17 bases between them. The CDR3 region is CASAPGDTLQETQYF. The CDR3 DNA follows: TGTGCCAGCGCCCCGGGGGACACACTCCAAGAGACCCAGTACTTC.

The chain couples TRBV7-2 to TRBJ1-1; no reliable D call. The CDR3 covers 13 residues. V shed 6 bases and J shed 4 bases, with 12 bases lying between them. Germline V gene data show CDR1 as SGHTA and CDR2 as FQGNSA. CDR3 amino acids: CASSLRVTTEAFF. CDR3 DNA sequence: TGTGCCAGCAGTTTAAGGGTGACCACTGAAGCTTTCTTT.

The V gene is TRBV5-1, the J gene TRBJ1-1; unclear D gene. The V and J ends lost 0 bases and 2 bases respectively, with 11 bases between them. Germline CDR1 reads SGHRS; CDR2 reads YFSETQ. The CDR3 sequence is 15 residues long. CDR3 sequence (DNA): TGCGCCAGCAGCTTGGGTGGCTCCACTAACACTGAAGCTTTCTTT. This translates into CASSLGGSTNTEAFF.

This clone was counted once. The chain is built from TRBV19 and TRBJ2-3; possibly TRBD1 for D (5 bases). The CDR3 totals 13 residues. Per germline, CDR1 LNHDA and CDR2 SQIVND (reference sequence). Trimming took 5 bases from V and 5 from J, leaving 11 bases between them. The CDR3 is CASSSGLGDTQYF. DNA of the CDR3: TGTGCCAGTAGTTCAGGGCTAGGAGATACGCAGTATTTT.

This rearrangement joins TRBV11-3 to TRBJ2-3, with D possibly being TRBD2 (6 bases). Trimming removed 1 base from V and 7 bases from J, with 9 bases in between. The V gene's germline CDR1 is SGHNT and CDR2 YENEEA. This CDR3 has 13 residues. The CDR3 nucleotides read TGTGCCAGCAGCTTAGCTCGGGAGTATACGCAGTATTTT. Amino acids: CASSLAREYTQYF. Full variable domain (rest looked up from reference TRBV11-3 and TRBJ2-3): EAGVVQSPRYKIIEKKQPVAFWCNPISGHNTLYWYLQNLGQGPELLIRYENEEAVDDSQLPKDRFSAERLKGVDSTLKIQPAELGDSAVYLCASSLAREYTQYFGPGTRLTVL.

The chain uses TRBV13 and TRBJ2-7; 12 bases agree with TRBD2. The ends lost 5 bases at V and 1 base at J; junction bases unmatched: 9. Germline CDR1 reads PRHDT; CDR2 reads FYEKMQ (reference sequence). CDR3 size: 17 residues. In nucleotides, the CDR3 is TGTGCCAGCAGCAGTCCACCTAGCGGGGGGGCTTCCTACGAGCAGTACTTC. It translates to CASSSPPSGGASYEQYF. The whole variable domain, remainder taken from reference TRBV13 and TRBJ2-7, is AAGVIQSPRHLIKEKRETATLKCYPIPRHDTVYWYQQGPGQDPQFLISFYEKMQSDKGSIPDRFSAQQFSDYHSELNMSSLELGDSALYFCASSSPPSGGASYEQYFGPGTRLTVT.

This chain joins TRBV11-2 and TRBJ2-1; no reliable D call. With 8 bases removed from V and 0 bases from J, the gap between germline ends came to 8 bases. Germline V gene lookup returns CDR1 SGHAT and CDR2 FQNNGV. This CDR3 is built from 13 residues. CDR3 DNA: TGTGCCAGCCGGGCCTACTCCTACAATGAGCAGTTCTTC. As protein: CASRAYSYNEQFF.

This clone is labeled medium-sized (0.01 to 0.1%). This chain uses TRBV4-2 with TRBJ2-7; 8 nucleotides line up with TRBD2. CDR3 size: 16 residues. V was clipped by 1 base and J by 1 base; unmatched bases: 6. In germline, CDR1 is LGHNA, CDR2 YNFKEQ. The chain's CDR3 is CASSQGASGLSYEQYF. CDR3 bases: TGTGCCAGCAGCCAAGGCGCTAGCGGGCTTTCCTACGAGCAGTACTTC.

The rearrangement joins TRBV7-9 to TRBJ2-7; either TRBD1 or TRBD2 may fit D (6 bases each). This CDR3 contains 16 residues. Trimming removed 7 bases at V and 2 bases at J, with 21 bases between. Germline-derived CDR1 and CDR2 are SEHNR and FQNEAQ (reference sequence). The CDR3 sequence is CASILGGAGLTYEQYF. DNA for the CDR3: TGTGCCAGCATCCTGGGGGGCGCAGGGCTCACCTACGAGCAGTACTTC.

The genes are TRBV7-3 and TRBJ2-5, with TRBD2 matching 15 bases. CDR1 and CDR2 from the germline V gene are SGHTA and FQGTGA. This CDR3 comprises 17 residues. Trimming at V came to 4 bases and at J to 4 bases, leaving 7 bases not matched to a gene. CDR3 bases: TGTGCCAGCAGCTCGACGGGACTAGCGGGAGGCTCAGAGACCCAGTACTTC. Residues: CASSSTGLAGGSETQYF. Combining the CDR3 with reference TRBV7-3 and TRBJ2-5 gives the whole variable domain GAGVSQTPSNKVTEKGKYVELRCDPISGHTALYWYRQSLGQGPEFLIYFQGTGAADDSGLPNDRFFAVRPEGSVSTLKIQRTERGDSAVYLCASSSTGLAGGSETQYFGPGTRLLVL.

The V gene is TRBV7-8, the J gene TRBJ2-2; D gene ambiguous. Germline values: CDR1 SGHVS, CDR2 FQNEAQ. V dropped 1 base and J dropped 1 base, with 1 base sitting between them. The CDR3 length is 13 residues. The CDR3, as DNA: TGTGCCAGCAGCTTAGGGAACACCGGGGAGCTGTTTTTT. Translated, it gives CASSLGNTGELFF.

J is TRBJ2-1 and V is TRBV5-1; D is uncertain. V lost 3 bases and J lost 3, with 7 bases in between. This CDR3 comprises 13 residues. Germline CDR1 and CDR2: SGHRS and YFSETQ. Written as DNA, the CDR3 is TGCGCCAGCAGCTCCCCAGTCTACAATGAGCAGTTCTTC. It encodes CASSSPVYNEQFF.

The chain couples TRBV5-4 to TRBJ1-6, with D possibly matching TRBD1 (5 bases). The germline CDR1 and CDR2 sequences are SGHNT and YYREEE (reference sequence). CDR3 length equals 16 residues. V lost 2 bases to trimming and J lost 0 bases, with 9 bases between them. CDR3 nucleotide sequence: TGTGCCAGCAGCTTATGGGGGGGCTCCTATAATTCACCCCTCCACTTT. As protein: CASSLWGGSYNSPLHF.

The CDR3 region has the DNA TGCGCCAGCAGCCAAGGATTCGGCCGGACTAACACTGAAGCTTTCTTT. This gives the protein CASSQGFGRTNTEAFF. The rearrangement links TRBV4-1 to TRBJ1-1; D is undetermined. Trimming pared 1 base from V and 2 bases from J, leaving 14 bases between. This CDR3 comprises 16 residues. Per the germline V gene, CDR1 is MGHRA and CDR2 is YSYEKL.

The chain recombines TRBV5-5 with TRBJ2-5, with 9 nucleotides matching TRBD1. The V gene end was trimmed by 5 bases and the J gene end by 0 bases; junction bases not matched to a gene: 5. Germline CDR1 is SGHKS and CDR2 is YYEKEE (reference sequence). The CDR3 sequence is 15 residues long. Written as DNA, the CDR3 is TGTGCCAGCAGACCACAGGGGGCACACCAAGAGACCCAGTACTTC. Amino acids: CASRPQGAHQETQYF.

This clone qualifies as large. This chain links TRBV11-2 with TRBJ2-1; D is tentatively TRBD1 or TRBD2 (5 bases each). The CDR3 spans 14 residues. Between the trimmed V and J ends, which lost 4 bases and 9 bases, there was a span of 16 bases. Germline-derived CDR1 and CDR2 are SGHAT and FQNNGV. CDR3 sequence (DNA): TGTGCCAGCAGCTCGGCAGGGCTTGAGGGTGAGCAGTTCTTC. This translates into CASSSAGLEGEQFF. Variable domain in full (rest from reference TRBV11-2 and TRBJ2-1): EAGVAQSPRYKIIEKRQSVAFWCNPISGHATLYWYQQILGQGPKLLIQFQNNGVVDDSQLPKDRFSAERLKGVDSTLKIQPAKLEDSAVYLCASSSAGLEGEQFFGPGTRLTVL.